Here is one T cell receptor (beta chain) with its context. Profiling relied on immunoSEQ multiplex PCR, and the TCRdb table lists in-frame clones only, not all of them. The sample contains about 230,000 clones, about 86% of which appear only once. The data originate from a study of blood T cell repertoires in COVID-19. The sequence was collected from a woman between 50 and 59 years old in a cohort exposed to, infected with or recovered from COVID-19 (not recorded which). Material: PBMCs or T cells enriched from blood (not recorded which).

CDR3 DNA sequence: TGTGCCAGCAGCCCCAGACAGGGAAGGAGCTACGAGCAGTACTTC. Protein sequence: CASSPRQGRSYEQYF. This chain uses TRBV6-2 or TRBV6-3 with TRBJ2-7, with 7 bases lining up with TRBD1. This CDR3 is built from 15 residues. V lost 6 bases, J lost 3 bases, and 11 bases stayed unmatched. Looked up from germline, CDR1 is MNHEY and CDR2 is SVGEGT.